This T cell receptor (beta chain) was identified in a study of identifying expanded T cells in peripheral blood. The assay was immunoSEQ multiplex PCR, and TCRdb's table has in-frame clones only and misses some. The sample comprises around 78,000 clones, 84% of which are singletons, and 18% rests with the top ten. This CDR3 contains 14 residues. Germline V gives CDR1 MDHEN, CDR2 SYDVKM. Trimming removed 7 bases at V and 3 bases at J, with 15 bases between. The sequencing input was blood. V usage is TRBV28 and J usage is TRBJ1-2, with a tentative D call TRBD1 (6 bases). The origin of this receptor is a person aged 18 to 70 in good health. CDR3 protein: CASTLGGADYGYTF. The CDR3 nucleotides read TGTGCCAGCACCCTGGGGGGCGCCGACTATGGCTACACCTTC.